This T cell receptor beta chain is from a study of blood T cell repertoires in COVID-19. Study at large: Spain, Italy and the United States supplied samples that represented acute and convalescent COVID-19. Nucleic acid was either cDNA or gDNA, and it came from T cells, B-cell-depleted T cells, or PBMCs.

CDR1 is LNHNV, CDR2 YYDKDF, per germline (reference sequence). V was pared by 1 base and J by 6 bases, with 13 bases between. This CDR3 comprises 14 residues. Authors' processing steps: Reference gene primers were amplified, and this amplification served to estimate nucleated cell counts. Using immunoSEQ multiplex PCR, the repertoire was profiled, and TCRdb retains in-frame clones only, with some absent. The V and J calls and the clone size are those of that table, but D and trimming were determined from the DNA. The data show around 270,000 clones, with 86% seen just once and 1.5% to 2% held by the top ten.

What was sequenced was peripheral blood. The gene calls are TRBV15 and TRBJ2-7; D possibly corresponds to TRBD1 (6 bases). The TCR comes from a man aged 25 to 45 with active or convalescent COVID-19. The CDR3 DNA sequence: TGTGCCACCAGCAGAGTTACAGGGCTCCCCGAGCAGTACTTC. Translation: CATSRVTGLPEQYF.